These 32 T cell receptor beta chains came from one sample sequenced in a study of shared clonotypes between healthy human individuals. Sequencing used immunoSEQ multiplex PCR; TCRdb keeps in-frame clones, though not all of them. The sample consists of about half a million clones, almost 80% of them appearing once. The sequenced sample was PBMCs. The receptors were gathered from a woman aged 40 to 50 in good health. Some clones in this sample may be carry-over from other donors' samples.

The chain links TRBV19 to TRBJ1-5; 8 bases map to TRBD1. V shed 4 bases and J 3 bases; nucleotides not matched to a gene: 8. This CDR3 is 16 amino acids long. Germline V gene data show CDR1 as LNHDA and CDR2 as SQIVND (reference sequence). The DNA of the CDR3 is TGTGCCAGTAGTAAGGCGACAGGGGAGAACAATCAGCCCCAGCATTTT. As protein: CASSKATGENNQPQHF.

The CDR3 bases are TGTGCCAGCCAAGACAGGGGGGATTACGAGCAGTACTTC. Translating it yields CASQDRGDYEQYF. V usage is TRBV2 and J usage is TRBJ2-7; TRBD1 matches 9 bases. This CDR3 comprises 13 residues. Germline values: CDR1 SNHLY, CDR2 FYNNEI. Germline trimming cut 8 bases from V and 4 bases from J; bases unmatched to any gene: 6.

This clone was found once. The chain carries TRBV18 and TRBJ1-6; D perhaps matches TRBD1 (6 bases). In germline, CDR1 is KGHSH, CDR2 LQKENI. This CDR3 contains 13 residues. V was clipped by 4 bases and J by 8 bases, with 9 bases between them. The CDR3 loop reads CASSRQDDSPLHF. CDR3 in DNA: TGTGCCAGCTCACGACAGGACGATTCACCCCTCCACTTT.

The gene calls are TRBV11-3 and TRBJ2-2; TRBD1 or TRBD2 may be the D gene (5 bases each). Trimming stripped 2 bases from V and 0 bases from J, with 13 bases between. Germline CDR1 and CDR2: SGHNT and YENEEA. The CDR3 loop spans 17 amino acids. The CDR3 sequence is CASSLFGDDANTGELFF. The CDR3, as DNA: TGTGCCAGCAGCTTATTCGGGGACGACGCGAACACCGGGGAGCTGTTTTTT.

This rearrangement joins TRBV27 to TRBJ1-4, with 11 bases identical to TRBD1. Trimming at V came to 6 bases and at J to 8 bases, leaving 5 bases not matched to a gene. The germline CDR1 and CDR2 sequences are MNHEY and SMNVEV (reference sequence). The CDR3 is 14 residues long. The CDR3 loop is CASSPDRGREKLFF. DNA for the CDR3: TGTGCCAGCAGCCCGGACAGGGGGCGAGAAAAACTGTTTTTT. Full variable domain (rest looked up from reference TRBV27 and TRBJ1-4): EAQVTQNPRYLITVTGKKLTVTCSQNMNHEYMSWYRQDPGLGLRQIYYSMNVEVTDKGDVPEGYKVSRKEKRNFPLILESPSPNQTSLYFCASSPDRGREKLFFGSGTQLSVL.

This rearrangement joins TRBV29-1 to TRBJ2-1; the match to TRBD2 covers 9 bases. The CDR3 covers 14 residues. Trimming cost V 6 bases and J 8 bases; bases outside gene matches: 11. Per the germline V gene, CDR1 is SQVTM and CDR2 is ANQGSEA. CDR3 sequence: CSVLGGLAVDEQFF. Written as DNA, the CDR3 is TGCAGCGTGCTGGGGGGACTAGCAGTAGATGAGCAGTTCTTC.

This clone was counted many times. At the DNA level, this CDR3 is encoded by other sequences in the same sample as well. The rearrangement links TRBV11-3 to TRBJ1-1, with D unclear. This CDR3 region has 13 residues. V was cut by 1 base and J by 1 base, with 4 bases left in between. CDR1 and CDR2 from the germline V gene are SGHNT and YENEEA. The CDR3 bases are TGTGCCAGCAGCTTAGTTGAGAACACTGAAGCTTTCTTT. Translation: CASSLVENTEAFF.

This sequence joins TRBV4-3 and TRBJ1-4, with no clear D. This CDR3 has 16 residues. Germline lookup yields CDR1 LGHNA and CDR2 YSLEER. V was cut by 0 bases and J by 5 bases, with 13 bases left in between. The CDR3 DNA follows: TGCGCCAGCAGCCAAGATCTCGGCAGAACGAATGAAAAACTGTTTTTT. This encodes CASSQDLGRTNEKLFF.

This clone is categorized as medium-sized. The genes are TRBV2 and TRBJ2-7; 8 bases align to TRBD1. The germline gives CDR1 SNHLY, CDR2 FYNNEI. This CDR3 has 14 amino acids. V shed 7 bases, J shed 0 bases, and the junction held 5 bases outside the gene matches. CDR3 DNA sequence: TGTGCCAGCAAACAGGGGGGTAGCTCCTACGAGCAGTACTTC. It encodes CASKQGGSSYEQYF.

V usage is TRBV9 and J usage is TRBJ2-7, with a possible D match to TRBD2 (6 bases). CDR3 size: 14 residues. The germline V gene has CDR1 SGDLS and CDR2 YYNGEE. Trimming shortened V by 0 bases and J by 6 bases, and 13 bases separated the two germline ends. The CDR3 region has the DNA TGTGCCAGCAGCGTAGGGCTAGCGAACTGCGAGCAGTACTTC. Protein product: CASSVGLANCEQYF. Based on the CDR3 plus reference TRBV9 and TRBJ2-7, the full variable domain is DSGVTQTPKHLITATGQRVTLRCSPRSGDLSVYWYQQSLDQGLQFLIQYYNGEERAKGNILERFSAQQFPDLHSELNLSSLELGDSALYFCASSVGLANCEQYFGPGTRLTVT.

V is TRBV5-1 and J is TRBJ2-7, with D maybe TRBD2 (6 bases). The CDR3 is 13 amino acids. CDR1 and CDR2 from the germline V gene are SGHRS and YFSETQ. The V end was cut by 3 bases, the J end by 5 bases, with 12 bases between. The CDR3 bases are TGCGCCAGCAGCTCAGCAGCGGGCGACGAGCAGTACTTC. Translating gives CASSSAAGDEQYF.

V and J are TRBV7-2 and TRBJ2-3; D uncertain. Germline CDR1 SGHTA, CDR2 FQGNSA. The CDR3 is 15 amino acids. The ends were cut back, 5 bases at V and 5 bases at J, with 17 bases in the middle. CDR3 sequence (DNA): TGTGCCAGCAGCCCCACCGGTCAGAGACTAGATACGCAGTATTTT. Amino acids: CASSPTGQRLDTQYF.

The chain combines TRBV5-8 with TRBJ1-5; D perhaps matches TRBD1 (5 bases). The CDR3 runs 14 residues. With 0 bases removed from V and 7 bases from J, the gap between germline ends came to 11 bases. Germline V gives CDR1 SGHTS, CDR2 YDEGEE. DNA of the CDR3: TGTGCCAGCAGCTTGGGCAGGGCCCGCCAGCCCCAGCATTTT. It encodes CASSLGRARQPQHF.

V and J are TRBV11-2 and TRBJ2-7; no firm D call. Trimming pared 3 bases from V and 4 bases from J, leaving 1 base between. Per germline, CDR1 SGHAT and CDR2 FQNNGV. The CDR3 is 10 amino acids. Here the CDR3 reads CASSLYEQYF. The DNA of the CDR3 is TGTGCCAGCAGCTTGTACGAGCAGTACTTC. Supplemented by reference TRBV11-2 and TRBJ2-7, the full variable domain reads EAGVAQSPRYKIIEKRQSVAFWCNPISGHATLYWYQQILGQGPKLLIQFQNNGVVDDSQLPKDRFSAERLKGVDSTLKIQPAKLEDSAVYLCASSLYEQYFGPGTRLTVT.

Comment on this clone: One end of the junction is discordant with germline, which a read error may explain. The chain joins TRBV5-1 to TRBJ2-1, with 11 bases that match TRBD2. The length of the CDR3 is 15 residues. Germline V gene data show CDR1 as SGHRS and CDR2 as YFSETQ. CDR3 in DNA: TGTGCCAGCAGTCTTAGCGGGAGGGCCAACAATGAGCAGTTCTTC. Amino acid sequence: CASSLSGRANNEQFF.

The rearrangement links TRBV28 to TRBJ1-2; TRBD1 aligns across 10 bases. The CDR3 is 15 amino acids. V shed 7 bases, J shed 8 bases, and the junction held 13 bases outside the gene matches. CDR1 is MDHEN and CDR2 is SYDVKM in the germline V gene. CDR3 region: CASTGTGEGFGGYTF. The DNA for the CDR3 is TGTGCCAGCACCGGGACAGGGGAGGGATTTGGGGGCTACACCTTC.

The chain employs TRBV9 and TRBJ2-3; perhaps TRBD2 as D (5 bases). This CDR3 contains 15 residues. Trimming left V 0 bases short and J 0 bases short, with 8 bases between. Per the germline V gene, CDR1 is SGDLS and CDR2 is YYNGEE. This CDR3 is CASSVGGLSTDTQYF. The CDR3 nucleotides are TGTGCCAGCAGCGTAGGCGGGCTCAGCACAGATACGCAGTATTTT.

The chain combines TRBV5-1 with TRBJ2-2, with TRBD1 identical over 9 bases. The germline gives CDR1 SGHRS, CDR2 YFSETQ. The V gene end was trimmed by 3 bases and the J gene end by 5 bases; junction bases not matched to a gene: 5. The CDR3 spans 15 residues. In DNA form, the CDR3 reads TGCGCCAGCAGCTCTACAGGGGGCGCGACCGGGGAGCTGTTTTTT. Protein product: CASSSTGGATGELFF.

CDR3 in amino acids: CATSRDGSYEQYF. In DNA, the CDR3 is TGTGCCACCAGCAGAGATGGGTCCTACGAGCAGTACTTC. V is TRBV15 and J is TRBJ2-7; D is uncertain. CDR3 length: 13 residues. The germline V and J ends were trimmed by 0 bases and 1 base, with 4 bases remaining between them. The germline CDR1 and CDR2 sequences are LNHNV and YYDKDF (reference sequence).

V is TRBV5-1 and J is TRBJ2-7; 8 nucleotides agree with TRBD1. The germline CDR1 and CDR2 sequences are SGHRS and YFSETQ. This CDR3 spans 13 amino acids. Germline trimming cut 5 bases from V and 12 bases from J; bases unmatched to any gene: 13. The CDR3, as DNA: TGCGCCAGCAGGCCGACAGGGGTAGTTGATCCGTACTTC. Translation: CASRPTGVVDPYF.

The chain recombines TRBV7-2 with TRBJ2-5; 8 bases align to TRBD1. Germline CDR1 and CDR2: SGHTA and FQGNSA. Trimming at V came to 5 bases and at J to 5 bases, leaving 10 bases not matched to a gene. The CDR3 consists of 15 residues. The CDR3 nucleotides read TGTGCCAGCAGCGATACCAACAGGGGGTACGAGACCCAGTACTTC. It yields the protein CASSDTNRGYETQYF.

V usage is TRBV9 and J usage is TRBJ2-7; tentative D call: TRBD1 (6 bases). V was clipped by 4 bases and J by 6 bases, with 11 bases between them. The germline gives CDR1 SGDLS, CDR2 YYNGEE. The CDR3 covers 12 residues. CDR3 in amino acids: CASSLTGREQYF. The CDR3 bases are TGTGCCAGCAGCTTAACAGGGCGCGAGCAGTACTTC.

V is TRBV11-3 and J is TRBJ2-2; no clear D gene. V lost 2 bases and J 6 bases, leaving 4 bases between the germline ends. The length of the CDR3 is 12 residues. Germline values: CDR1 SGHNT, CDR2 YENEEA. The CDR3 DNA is TGTGCCAGCAGCTTATACTCCGGGGAGCTGTTTTTT. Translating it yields CASSLYSGELFF.

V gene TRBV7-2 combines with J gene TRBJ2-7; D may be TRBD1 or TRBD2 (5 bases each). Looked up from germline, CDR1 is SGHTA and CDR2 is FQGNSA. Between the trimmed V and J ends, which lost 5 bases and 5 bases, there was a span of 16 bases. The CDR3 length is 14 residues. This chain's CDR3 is CASSPGRVSDEQYF. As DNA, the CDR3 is TGTGCCAGCAGCCCGGGACGGGTGAGTGACGAGCAGTACTTC.

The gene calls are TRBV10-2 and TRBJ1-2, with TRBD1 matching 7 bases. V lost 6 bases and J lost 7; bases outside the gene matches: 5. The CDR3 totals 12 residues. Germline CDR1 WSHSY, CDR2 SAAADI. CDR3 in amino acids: CASRDRLIGYTF. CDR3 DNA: TGCGCCAGCAGGGACAGGCTAATTGGCTACACCTTC.

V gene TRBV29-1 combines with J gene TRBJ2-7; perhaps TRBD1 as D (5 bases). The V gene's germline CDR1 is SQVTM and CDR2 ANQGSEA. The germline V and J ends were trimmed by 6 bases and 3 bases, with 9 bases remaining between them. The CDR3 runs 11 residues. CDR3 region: CSVGRGYEQYF. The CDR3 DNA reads TGCAGCGTGGGAAGGGGCTACGAGCAGTACTTC.

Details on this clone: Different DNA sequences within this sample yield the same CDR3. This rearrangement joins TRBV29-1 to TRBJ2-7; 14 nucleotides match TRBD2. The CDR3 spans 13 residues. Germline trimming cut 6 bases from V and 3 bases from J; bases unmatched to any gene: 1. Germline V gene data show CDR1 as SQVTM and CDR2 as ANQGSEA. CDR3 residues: CSVGTSGSYEQYF. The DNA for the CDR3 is TGCAGCGTCGGGACTAGCGGGAGCTACGAGCAGTACTTC.

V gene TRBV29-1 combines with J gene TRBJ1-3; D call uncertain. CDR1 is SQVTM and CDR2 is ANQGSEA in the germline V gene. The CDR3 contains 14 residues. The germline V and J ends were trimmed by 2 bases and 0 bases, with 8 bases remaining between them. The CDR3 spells CSVEMGNSGNTIYF. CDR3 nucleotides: TGCAGCGTTGAAATGGGCAACTCTGGAAACACCATATATTTT.

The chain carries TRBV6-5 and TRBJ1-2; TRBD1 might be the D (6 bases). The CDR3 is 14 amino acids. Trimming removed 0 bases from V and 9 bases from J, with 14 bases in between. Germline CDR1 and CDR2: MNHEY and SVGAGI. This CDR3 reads CASSYSSRGESYTF. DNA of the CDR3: TGTGCCAGCAGTTACTCGAGCAGGGGCGAAAGCTACACCTTC.

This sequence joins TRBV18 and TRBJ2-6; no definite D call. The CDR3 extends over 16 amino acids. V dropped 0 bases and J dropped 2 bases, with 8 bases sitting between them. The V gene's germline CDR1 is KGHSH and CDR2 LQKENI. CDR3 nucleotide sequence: TGTGCCAGCTCACCACCGTTGGGTACTGGGGCCAACGTCCTGACTTTC. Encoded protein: CASSPPLGTGANVLTF.

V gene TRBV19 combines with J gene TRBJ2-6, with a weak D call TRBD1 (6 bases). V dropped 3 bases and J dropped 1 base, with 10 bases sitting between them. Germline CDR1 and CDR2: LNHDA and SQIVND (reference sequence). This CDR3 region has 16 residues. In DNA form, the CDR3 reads TGTGCCAGTAGTATCCCAGGGGTGTCTGGGGCCAACGTCCTGACTTTC. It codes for CASSIPGVSGANVLTF.

This CDR3 reads CASSFDGRGGEGYTF. As DNA, the CDR3 is TGTGCCAGCAGCTTTGATGGCCGCGGAGGAGAGGGCTACACCTTC. The chain has TRBV5-4 and TRBJ1-2; D unclear. The V and J ends lost 2 bases and 8 bases respectively, with 19 bases between them. CDR1 and CDR2 (germline): SGHNT, YYREEE (reference sequence). CDR3 size: 15 residues.